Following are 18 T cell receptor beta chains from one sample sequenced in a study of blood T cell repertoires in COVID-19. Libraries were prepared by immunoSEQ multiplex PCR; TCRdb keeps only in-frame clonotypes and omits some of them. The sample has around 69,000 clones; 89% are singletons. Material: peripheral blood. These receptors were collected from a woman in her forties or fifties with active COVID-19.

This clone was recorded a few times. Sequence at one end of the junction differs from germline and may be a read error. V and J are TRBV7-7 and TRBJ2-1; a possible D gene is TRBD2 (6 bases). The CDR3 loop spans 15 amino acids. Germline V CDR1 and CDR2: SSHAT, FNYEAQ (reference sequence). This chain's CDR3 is CASSTGRGMDNEQFF. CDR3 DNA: TGTGCTAGCAGCACGGGGCGCGGGATGGACAATGAGCAGTTCTTC.

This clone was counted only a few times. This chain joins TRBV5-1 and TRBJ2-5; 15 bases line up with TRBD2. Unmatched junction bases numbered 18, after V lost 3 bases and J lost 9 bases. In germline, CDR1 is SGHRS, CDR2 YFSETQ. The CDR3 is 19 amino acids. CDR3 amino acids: CASSSGLRTSGRAWLSQYF. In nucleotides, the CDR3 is TGCGCCAGCAGCTCCGGACTGAGGACTAGCGGGAGGGCTTGGTTGTCCCAGTACTTC.

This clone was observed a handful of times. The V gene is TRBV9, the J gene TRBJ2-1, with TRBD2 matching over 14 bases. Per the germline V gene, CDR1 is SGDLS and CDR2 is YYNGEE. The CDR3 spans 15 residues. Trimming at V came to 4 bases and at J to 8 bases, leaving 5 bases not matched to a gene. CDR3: CASSTGLAGEDEQFF. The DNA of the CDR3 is TGTGCCAGCAGCACGGGACTAGCGGGAGAAGATGAGCAGTTCTTC.

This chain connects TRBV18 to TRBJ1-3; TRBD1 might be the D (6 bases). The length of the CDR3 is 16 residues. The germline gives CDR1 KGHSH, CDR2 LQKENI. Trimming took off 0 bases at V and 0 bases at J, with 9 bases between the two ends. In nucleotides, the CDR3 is TGTGCCAGCTCACCACCTCGGACAGACTCTGGAAACACCATATATTTT. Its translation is CASSPPRTDSGNTIYF. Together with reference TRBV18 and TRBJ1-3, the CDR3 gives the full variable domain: NAGVMQNPRHLVRRRGQEARLRCSPMKGHSHVYWYRQLPEEGLKFMVYLQKENIIDESGMPKERFSAEFPKEGPSILRIQQVVRGDSAAYFCASSPPRTDSGNTIYFGEGSWLTVV.

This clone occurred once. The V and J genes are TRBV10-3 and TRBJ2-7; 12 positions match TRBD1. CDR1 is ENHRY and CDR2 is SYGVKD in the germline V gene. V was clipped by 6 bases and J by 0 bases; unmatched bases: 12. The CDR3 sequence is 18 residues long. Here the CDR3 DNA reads TGTGCCATCAGCCATCCGGGGACAGGGGGCCTCTCCTCCTACGAGCAGTACTTC. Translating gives CAISHPGTGGLSSYEQYF.

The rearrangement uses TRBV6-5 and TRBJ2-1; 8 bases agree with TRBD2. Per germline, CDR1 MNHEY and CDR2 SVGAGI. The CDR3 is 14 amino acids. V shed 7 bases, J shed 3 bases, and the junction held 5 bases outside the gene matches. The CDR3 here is CASTGTRVYNEQFF. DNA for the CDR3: TGTGCCAGCACCGGGACTAGGGTCTACAATGAGCAGTTCTTC.

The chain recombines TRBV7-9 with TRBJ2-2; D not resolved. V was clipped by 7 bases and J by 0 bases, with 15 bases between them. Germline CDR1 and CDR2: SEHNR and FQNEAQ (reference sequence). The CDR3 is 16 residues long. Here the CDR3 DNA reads TGTGCCAGCAACCTACCCCCTACCGCGAACACCGGGGAGCTGTTTTTT. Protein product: CASNLPPTANTGELFF.

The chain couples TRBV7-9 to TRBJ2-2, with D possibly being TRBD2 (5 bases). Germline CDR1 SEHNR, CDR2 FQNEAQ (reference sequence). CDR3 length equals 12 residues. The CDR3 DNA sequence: TGTGCTACGGGAAGAAACACCGGGGAGCTGTTTTTT. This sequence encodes CATGRNTGELFF. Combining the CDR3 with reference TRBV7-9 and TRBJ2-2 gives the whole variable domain DTGVSQNPRHKITKRGQNVTFRCDPISEHNRLYWYRQTLGQGPEFLTYFQNEAQLEKSRLLSDRFSAERPKGSFSTLEIQRTEQGDSAMYLCATGRNTGELFFGEGSRLTVL.

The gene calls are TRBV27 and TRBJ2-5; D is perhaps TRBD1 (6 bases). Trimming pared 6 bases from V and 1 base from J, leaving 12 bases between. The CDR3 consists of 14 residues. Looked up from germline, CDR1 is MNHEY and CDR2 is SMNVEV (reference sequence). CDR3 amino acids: CASRMTGRQETQYF. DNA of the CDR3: TGTGCCAGCAGGATGACAGGCCGCCAAGAGACCCAGTACTTC.

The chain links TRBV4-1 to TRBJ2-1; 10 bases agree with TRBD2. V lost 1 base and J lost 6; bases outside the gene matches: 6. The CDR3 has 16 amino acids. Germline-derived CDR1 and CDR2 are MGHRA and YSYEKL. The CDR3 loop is CASSQGISGRFNEQFF. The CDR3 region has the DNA TGCGCCAGCAGCCAAGGTATTAGCGGGAGGTTCAATGAGCAGTTCTTC.

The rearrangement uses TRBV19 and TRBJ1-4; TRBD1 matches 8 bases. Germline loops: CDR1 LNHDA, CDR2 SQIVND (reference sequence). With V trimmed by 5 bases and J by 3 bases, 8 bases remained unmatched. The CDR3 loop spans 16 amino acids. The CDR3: CASSPEYRGANEKLFF. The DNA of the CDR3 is TGTGCCAGTAGTCCAGAGTACAGGGGGGCTAATGAAAAACTGTTTTTT.

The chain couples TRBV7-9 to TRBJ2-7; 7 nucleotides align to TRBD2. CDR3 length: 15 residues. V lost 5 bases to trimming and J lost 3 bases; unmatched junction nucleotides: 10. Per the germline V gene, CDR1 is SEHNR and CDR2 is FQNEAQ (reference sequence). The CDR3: CASSPLRSGNYEQYF. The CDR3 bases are TGTGCCAGCAGCCCCCTAAGGAGCGGGAACTACGAGCAGTACTTC. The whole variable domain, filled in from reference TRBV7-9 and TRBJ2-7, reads DTGVSQNPRHKITKRGQNVTFRCDPISEHNRLYWYRQTLGQGPEFLTYFQNEAQLEKSRLLSDRFSAERPKGSFSTLEIQRTEQGDSAMYLCASSPLRSGNYEQYFGPGTRLTVT.

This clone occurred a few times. The CDR3 nucleotides read TGTGCCAGAAGTACCCGGACAAGGGAAAAACTGTTTTTT. The encoded protein is CARSTRTREKLFF. This sequence joins TRBV5-3 and TRBJ1-4, with TRBD1 as a possible D gene (5 bases). Being an ORF, TRBV5-3 has a function that is uncertain. V lost 5 bases, J lost 8 bases, and 13 bases lay in between. The CDR3 has 13 residues.

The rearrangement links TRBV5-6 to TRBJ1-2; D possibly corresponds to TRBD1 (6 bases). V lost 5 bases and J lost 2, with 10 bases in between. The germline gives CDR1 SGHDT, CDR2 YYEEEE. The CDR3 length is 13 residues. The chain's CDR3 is CASRPGTNYGYTF. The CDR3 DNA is TGTGCCAGCAGGCCCGGGACAAACTATGGCTACACCTTC.

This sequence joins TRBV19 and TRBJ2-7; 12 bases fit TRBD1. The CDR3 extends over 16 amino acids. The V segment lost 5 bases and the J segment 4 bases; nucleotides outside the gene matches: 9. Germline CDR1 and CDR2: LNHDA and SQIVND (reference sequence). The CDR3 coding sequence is TGTGCCAGTAGTCCCGGTCCGGGACAGGGGGCATACGAGCAGTACTTC. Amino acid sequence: CASSPGPGQGAYEQYF.

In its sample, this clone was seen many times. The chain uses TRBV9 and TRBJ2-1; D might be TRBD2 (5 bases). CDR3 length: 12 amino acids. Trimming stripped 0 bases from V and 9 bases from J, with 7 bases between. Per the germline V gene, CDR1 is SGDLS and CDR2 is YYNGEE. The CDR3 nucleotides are TGTGCCAGCAGCGTAGGTGGGAGTGAGCAGTTCTTC. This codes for CASSVGGSEQFF.

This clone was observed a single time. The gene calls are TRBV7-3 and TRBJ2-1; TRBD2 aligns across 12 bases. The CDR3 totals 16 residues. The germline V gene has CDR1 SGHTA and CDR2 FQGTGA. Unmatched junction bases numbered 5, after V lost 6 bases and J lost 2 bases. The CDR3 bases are TGTGCCAGCAGTCAACTAGCGGGAGGCGCCTACAATGAGCAGTTCTTC. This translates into CASSQLAGGAYNEQFF.

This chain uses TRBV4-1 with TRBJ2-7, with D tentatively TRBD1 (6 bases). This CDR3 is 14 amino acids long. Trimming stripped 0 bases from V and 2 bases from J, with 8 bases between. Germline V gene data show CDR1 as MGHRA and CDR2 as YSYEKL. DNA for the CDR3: TGCGCCAGCAGCCAAGAACAGGGAACCTACGAGCAGTACTTC. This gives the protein CASSQEQGTYEQYF.